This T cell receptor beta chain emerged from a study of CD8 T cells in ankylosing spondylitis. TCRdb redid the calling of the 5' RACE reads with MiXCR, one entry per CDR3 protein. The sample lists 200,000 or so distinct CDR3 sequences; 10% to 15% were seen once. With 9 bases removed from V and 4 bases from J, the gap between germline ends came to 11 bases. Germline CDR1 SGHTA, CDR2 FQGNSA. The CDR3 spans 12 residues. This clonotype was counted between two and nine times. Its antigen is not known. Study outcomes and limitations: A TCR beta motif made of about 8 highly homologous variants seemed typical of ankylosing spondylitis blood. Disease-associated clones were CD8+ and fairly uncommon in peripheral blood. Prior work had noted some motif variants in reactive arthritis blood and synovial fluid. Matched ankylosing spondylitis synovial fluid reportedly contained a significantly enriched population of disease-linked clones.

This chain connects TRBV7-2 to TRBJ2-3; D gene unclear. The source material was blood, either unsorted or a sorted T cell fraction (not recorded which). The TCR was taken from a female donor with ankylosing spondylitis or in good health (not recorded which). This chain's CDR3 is CASTTRPDTQYF. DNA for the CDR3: TGTGCCAGTACGACACGACCAGATACGCAGTATTTT. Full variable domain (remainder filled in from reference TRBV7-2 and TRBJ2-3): GAGVSQSPSNKVTEKGKDVELRCDPISGHTALYWYRQSLGQGLEFLIYFQGNSAPDKSGLPSDRFSAERTGGSVSTLTIQRTQQEDSAVYLCASTTRPDTQYFGPGTRLTVL.